The sequence of this TCR beta chain was determined in a study of spatial heterogeneity in lung cancer. As to time point: sample taken at primary tumor resection. One entry per CDR3 protein results from TCRdb running MiXCR on the 5' RACE reads. Here the sample spans about 92,000 distinct CDR3 sequences, approximately 12% being singletons. The CDR3 covers 15 residues. V was clipped by 4 bases and J by 5 bases; unmatched bases: 5. Per the germline V gene, CDR1 is ENHRY and CDR2 is SYGVKD. This material consisted of PBMCs, taken at surgery. The TCR comes from a male donor with early-stage non-small cell lung cancer. This chain connects TRBV10-3 to TRBJ2-3; 11 positions match TRBD2. CDR3 bases: TGTGCCATCAGTGGAATAGCGGGAGGGCAAGATACGCAGTATTTT. As protein: CAISGIAGGQDTQYF.